This T cell receptor (beta chain) was obtained from a study of T cell responses to AZD1222 COVID-19 vaccine. Overall study results and limits: The reported proportion of spike-specific TCRs targeting unmutated variant regions was nearly half.

The method was immunoSEQ multiplex PCR; TCRdb's version includes in-frame clones alone and lacks a portion of them. The repertoire consists of some 79,000 clones, with approximately 85% occurring once and the leading ten covering around 3.7%. The study pooled second doses at about 4 or about 12 weeks. Germline V gives CDR1 SGHVS, CDR2 FNYEAQ. This CDR3 has 14 amino acids. With V trimmed by 3 bases and J by 8 bases, 4 bases remained unmatched. Concerning this clone itself: Its cognate antigen is unknown.

The receptor was isolated from an adult who received the AZD1222 COVID-19 vaccine. This chain joins TRBV7-6 and TRBJ2-1; TRBD1 matches 10 bases. This specimen was peripheral blood, taken 28 days after the second AZD1222 dose. The CDR3 spells CASSFGTGDDEQFF. In DNA, the CDR3 is TGTGCCAGCAGCTTTGGGACAGGGGACGATGAGCAGTTCTTC.